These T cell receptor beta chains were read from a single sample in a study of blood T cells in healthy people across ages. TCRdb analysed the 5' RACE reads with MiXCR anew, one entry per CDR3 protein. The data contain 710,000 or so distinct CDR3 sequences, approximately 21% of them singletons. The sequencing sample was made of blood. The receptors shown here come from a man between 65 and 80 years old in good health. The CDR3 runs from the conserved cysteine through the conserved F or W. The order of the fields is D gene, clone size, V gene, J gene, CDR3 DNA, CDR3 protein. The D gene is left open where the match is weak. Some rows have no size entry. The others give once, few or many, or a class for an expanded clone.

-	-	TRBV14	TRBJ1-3	TGTGCCAGCAGCCAAGAACAGCTGGATAGTGAAAAGAGGTACACCATATATTTT	CASSQEQLDSEKRYTIYF
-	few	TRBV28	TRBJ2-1	TGTGCCAGCAGTTCCATGACGCGAGCCTCCTACAATGAGCAGTTCTTC	CASSSMTRASYNEQFF
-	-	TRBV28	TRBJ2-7	TGTGCCAGCAGTGCCCCGACCTCCCCGACCTACGAGCAGTACTTC	CASSAPTSPTYEQYF
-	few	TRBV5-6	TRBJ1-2	TGTGCCAGCAGCCCGGGGACATCTGGCTACACCTTC	CASSPGTSGYTF
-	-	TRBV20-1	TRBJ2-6	TGCAGTGCTAGAGTGGGGGCTGGGGCCAACGTCCTGACTTTC	CSARVGAGANVLTF
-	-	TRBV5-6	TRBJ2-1	TGTGCCAGCAGCTTCCGGGCCACCTTGACCACCTACAATGAGCAGTTCTTC	CASSFRATLTTYNEQFF
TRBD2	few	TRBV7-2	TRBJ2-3	TGTGCCAGCAGCTTAGTTCCAGCGGGGTCTAGCACAGATACGCAGTATTTT	CASSLVPAGSSTDTQYF
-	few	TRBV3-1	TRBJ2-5	TGTGCCAGCAGCCTCCCGAGGGAGGCTCACCAAGAGACCCAGTACTTC	CASSLPREAHQETQYF
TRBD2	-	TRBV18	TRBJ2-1	TGTGCCAGCTCCCTTGGACTAGCGGGGGTGACCAATGAGCAGTTCTTC	CASSLGLAGVTNEQFF
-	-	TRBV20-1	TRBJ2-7	TGCAGTGCTACCTCCCTCAGGGAGTCCTACGAGCAGTACTTC	CSATSLRESYEQYF
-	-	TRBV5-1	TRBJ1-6	TGCGCCAGCCAAGGACCGAATAATTCACCCCTCCACTTT	CASQGPNNSPLHF
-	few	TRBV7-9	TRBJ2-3	TGTGCCAGCAGCCCGGGTGGGGTTACTAGCACAGATACGCAGTATTTT	CASSPGGVTSTDTQYF
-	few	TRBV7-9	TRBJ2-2	TGTGCCAGCAGATTACAGGGAGGCACCGGGGAGCTGTTTTTT	CASRLQGGTGELFF
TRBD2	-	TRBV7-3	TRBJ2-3	TGTGCCAGCAGCACTGGACTAGCGGGAGATACGCAGTATTTT	CASSTGLAGDTQYF
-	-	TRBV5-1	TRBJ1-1	TGCGCCAGCAGCTTGGGGGGGATTACTATGAACACTGAAGCTTTCTTT	CASSLGGITMNTEAFF
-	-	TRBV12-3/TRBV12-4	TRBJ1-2	TGTGCCAGCAGTTTGGGGGGTGCTGGCTACACCTTC	CASSLGGAGYTF
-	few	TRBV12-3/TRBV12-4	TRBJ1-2	TGTGCCAGCAGTTTTTTGGACAACTATGGCTACACCTTC	CASSFLDNYGYTF
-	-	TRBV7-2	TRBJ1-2	TGTGCCAGCAGCTACCCGGGCCAAGGGTACTATGGCTACACCTTC	CASSYPGQGYYGYTF
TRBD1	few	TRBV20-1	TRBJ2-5	TGCAGTGCTAGAGATCCGGGGACAGTTGAAGAGACCCAGTACTTC	CSARDPGTVEETQYF
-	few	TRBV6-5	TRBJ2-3	TGTGCCAGCAGTTACTCGCCGACTAGTACAGATACGCAGTATTTT	CASSYSPTSTDTQYF
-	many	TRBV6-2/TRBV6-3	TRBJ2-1	TGTGCCAGCAAGCGCGGAAACAATGAGCAGTTCTTC	CASKRGNNEQFF
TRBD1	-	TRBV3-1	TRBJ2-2	TGTGCCAGCCTTGACAGGGGCGCCGGGGAGCTGTTTTTT	CASLDRGAGELFF
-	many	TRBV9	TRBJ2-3	TGTGCCAGCAGCCCACGGACAGTCTCCACAGATACGCAGTATTTT	CASSPRTVSTDTQYF
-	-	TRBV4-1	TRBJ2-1	TGCGCCAGCAGCCAAGAAGAACGGTCCAACAATGAGCAGTTCTTC	CASSQEERSNNEQFF
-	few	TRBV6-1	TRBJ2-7	TGTGCCAGCAGTGAGCTCCTCGCAGGGGCTTCCTACGAGCAGTACTTC	CASSELLAGASYEQYF
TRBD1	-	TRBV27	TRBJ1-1	TGTGCCAGCAGTTTAAAGGGGGCTATGAACACTGAAGCTTTCTTT	CASSLKGAMNTEAFF
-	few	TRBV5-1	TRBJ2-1	TGCGCCAGCGGTGAGGGACCTTCGACGAATGAGCAGTTCTTC	CASGEGPSTNEQFF
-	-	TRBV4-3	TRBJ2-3	TGCGCCAGCAGCCGAGAAGTGGTGAGACTGGTAGCGCAGTATTTT	CASSREVVRLVAQYF
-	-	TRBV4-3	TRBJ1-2	TGCGCCAGCAGCCAAGATAGTGGGGGGCGCGGTAACTATGGCTACACCTTC	CASSQDSGGRGNYGYTF
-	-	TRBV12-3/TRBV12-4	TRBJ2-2	TGTGCCAGCAGCTCCACAAGCACAACCGGGGAGCTGTTTTTT	CASSSTSTTGELFF
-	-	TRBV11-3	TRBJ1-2	TGTGCCAGCAGCTTAGGCATGGGTGGAGGCTACACCTTC	CASSLGMGGGYTF
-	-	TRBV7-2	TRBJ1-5	TGTGCCAGCAGCTTAGGCCAGGTCCCCAATCAGCCCCAGCATTTT	CASSLGQVPNQPQHF
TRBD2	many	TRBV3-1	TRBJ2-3	TGTGCCAGCAGCCGGTCTAGCGGGGGGATCACAGATACGCAGTATTTT	CASSRSSGGITDTQYF
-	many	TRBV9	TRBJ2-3	TGTGCCAGCAGCGTAGGGCAGCCCAGCACAGATACGCAGTATTTT	CASSVGQPSTDTQYF
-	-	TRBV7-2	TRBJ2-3	TGTGCCAGCAGCTTAGGGCAATCAGGAACGCAGTATTTT	CASSLGQSGTQYF